The text below deals with one T cell receptor beta chain. Its antigen is as yet unknown. Single viable CD3+CD4+CD8-CD45RO+ cells were sorted as the memory CD4+ T cells. Germline V gene lookup returns CDR1 SGHTA and CDR2 FQGNSA. Deletions cut 2 bases from V and 4 bases from J, with 18 bases between. The CDR3 contains 17 residues. The sample is drawn from a study of memory CD4+ T cells and cytomegalovirus serostatus. Study-wide points: CD4+ memory repertoires contained about 40% of the 164 reported CMV TCRbeta sequences.

The authors' processing: After removing out-of-frame reads, approximately 2 million distinct TCRbeta sequences remained. The assay was immunoSEQ multiplex PCR, and TCRdb's table has in-frame clones only and misses some. From that table come the V and J calls and clone size; the DNA was used to work out D and trimming. In the table there are under 100,000 clones, approximately 84% of which are singletons. The V call is TRBV7-2, the J call TRBJ1-5; a weak D match, TRBD1 (5 bases). The receptor was isolated from an adult in good health and CMV-seronegative. Source material: memory CD4+ T cells from blood. Here the CDR3 DNA reads TGTGCCAGCAGCTTAAATGGCGGGGGTTCTGCAAATCAGCCCCAGCATTTT. This codes for CASSLNGGGSANQPQHF.